One T cell receptor (beta chain) is described in this entry. Its matching antigen is unknown. The CDR3 sequence is 15 residues long. CDR1 and CDR2 (germline): SGHAT, FQNNGV. Trimming took 5 bases from V and 3 from J, leaving 14 bases between them. The table came from immunoSEQ multiplex PCR; TCRdb's copy has only in-frame clones and leaves some out. The sample includes tens of thousands of clones, approximately 88% of them seen just once. This specimen comes from a study of OX40 agonist ivuxolimab in advanced cancers. Study context: The study gave patients intravenous ivuxolimab at 0.01 to 10 mg/kg every 2 weeks. Among those enrolled, mean age was roughly 55 years (range about 23 to 85) and 70% to 85% were male. Hepatocellular carcinoma, melanoma, renal cell or head and neck cancer was diagnosed in the dose-escalation patients. Notes on the study in general: Also showing low normalized T-cell clonal expansion were some of the nonresponders.

Sample: CD4+ or CD8+ T cells sorted from blood, taken in a trial of the OX40 agonist ivuxolimab. The chain has TRBV11-2 and TRBJ2-1, with D hard to call. The TCR originated in an adult with an advanced solid tumor such as melanoma, head and neck, liver or kidney cancer. CDR3 sequence (DNA): TGTGCCAGCAGCCCCGAGGAGCCGCTCTACAATGAGCAGTTCTTC. It yields the protein CASSPEEPLYNEQFF.